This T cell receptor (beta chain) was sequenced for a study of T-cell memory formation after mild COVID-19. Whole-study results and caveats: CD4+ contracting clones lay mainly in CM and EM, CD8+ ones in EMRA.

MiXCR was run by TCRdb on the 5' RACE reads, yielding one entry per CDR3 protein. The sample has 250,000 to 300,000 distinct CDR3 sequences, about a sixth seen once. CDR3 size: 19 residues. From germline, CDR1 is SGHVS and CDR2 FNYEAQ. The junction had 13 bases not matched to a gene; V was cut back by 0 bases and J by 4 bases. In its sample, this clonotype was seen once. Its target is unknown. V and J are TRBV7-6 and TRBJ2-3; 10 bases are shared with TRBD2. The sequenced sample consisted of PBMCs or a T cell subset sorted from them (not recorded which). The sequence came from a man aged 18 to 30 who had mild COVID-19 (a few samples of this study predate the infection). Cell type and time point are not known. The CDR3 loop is CASSLAVSSGGRSADTQYF. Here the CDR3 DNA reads TGTGCCAGCAGCTTAGCCGTCTCTAGCGGGGGCCGGAGCGCAGATACGCAGTATTTT.